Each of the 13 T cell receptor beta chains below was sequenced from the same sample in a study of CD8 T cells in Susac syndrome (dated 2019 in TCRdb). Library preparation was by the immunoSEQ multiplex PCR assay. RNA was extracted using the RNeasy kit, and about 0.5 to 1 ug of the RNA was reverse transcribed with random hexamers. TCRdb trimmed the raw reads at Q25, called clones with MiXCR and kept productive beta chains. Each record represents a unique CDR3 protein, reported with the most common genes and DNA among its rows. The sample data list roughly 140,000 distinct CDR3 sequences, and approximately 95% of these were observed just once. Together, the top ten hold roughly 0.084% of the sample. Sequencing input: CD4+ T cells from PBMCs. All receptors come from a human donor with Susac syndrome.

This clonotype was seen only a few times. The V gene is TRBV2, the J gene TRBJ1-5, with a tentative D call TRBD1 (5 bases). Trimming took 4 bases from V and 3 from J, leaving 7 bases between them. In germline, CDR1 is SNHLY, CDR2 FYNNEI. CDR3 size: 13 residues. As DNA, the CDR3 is TGTGCCAGCAGTGTGGGGGTCAATCAGCCCCAGCATTTT. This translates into CASSVGVNQPQHF.

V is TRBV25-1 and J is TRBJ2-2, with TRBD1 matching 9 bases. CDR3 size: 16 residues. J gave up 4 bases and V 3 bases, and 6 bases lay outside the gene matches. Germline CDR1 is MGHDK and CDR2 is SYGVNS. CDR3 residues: CASSDSGTGSTGELFF. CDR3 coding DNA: TGTGCCAGCAGTGACTCCGGGACAGGGAGCACCGGGGAGCTGTTTTTT.

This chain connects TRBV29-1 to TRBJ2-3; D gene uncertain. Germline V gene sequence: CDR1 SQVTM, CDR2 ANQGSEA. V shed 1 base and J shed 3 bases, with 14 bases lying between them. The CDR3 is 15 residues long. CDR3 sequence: CSVEVLGSETDTQYF. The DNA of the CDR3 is TGCAGCGTTGAAGTCCTTGGCAGTGAGACAGATACGCAGTATTTT.

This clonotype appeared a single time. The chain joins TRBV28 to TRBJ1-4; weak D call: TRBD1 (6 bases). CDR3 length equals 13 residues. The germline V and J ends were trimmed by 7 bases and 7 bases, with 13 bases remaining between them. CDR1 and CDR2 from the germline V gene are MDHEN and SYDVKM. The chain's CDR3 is CASNLQDSEKLFF. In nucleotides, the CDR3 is TGTGCCAGCAATCTACAGGACAGTGAAAAACTGTTTTTT. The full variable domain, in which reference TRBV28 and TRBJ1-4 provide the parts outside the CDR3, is DVKVTQSSRYLVKRTGEKVFLECVQDMDHENMFWYRQDPGLGLRLIYFSYDVKMKEKGDIPEGYSVSREKKERFSLILESASTNQTSMYLCASNLQDSEKLFFGSGTQLSVL.

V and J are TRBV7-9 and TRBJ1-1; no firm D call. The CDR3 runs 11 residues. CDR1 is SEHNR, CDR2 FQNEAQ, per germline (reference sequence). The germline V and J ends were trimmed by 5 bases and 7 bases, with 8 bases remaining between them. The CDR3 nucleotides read TGTGCCAGCAGCCCCCTCATTGAAGCTTTCTTT. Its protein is CASSPLIEAFF. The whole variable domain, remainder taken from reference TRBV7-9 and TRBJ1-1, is DTGVSQNPRHKITKRGQNVTFRCDPISEHNRLYWYRQTLGQGPEFLTYFQNEAQLEKSRLLSDRFSAERPKGSFSTLEIQRTEQGDSAMYLCASSPLIEAFFGQGTRLTVV.

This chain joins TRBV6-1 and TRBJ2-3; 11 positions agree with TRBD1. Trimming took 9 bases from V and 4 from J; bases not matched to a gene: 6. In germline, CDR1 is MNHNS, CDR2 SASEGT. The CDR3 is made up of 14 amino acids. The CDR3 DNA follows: TGTGCCAGTCAACCGGGACAGGGGGCAGATACGCAGTATTTT. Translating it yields CASQPGQGADTQYF.

CDR3 residues: CASSSWREGLYGYTF. In DNA, the CDR3 is TGTGCCAGCAGCTCGTGGAGGGAGGGCCTCTATGGCTACACCTTC. The gene calls are TRBV28 and TRBJ1-2; D gene ambiguous. The CDR3 covers 15 residues. V was clipped by 6 bases and J by 4 bases, with 18 bases between them. Per the germline V gene, CDR1 is MDHEN and CDR2 is SYDVKM.

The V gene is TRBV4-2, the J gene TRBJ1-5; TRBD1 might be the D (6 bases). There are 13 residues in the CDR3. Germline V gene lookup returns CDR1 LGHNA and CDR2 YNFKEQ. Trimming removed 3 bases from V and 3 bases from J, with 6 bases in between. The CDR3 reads CASSQGHNQPQHF. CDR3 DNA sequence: TGTGCCAGCAGCCAGGGACACAATCAGCCCCAGCATTTT.

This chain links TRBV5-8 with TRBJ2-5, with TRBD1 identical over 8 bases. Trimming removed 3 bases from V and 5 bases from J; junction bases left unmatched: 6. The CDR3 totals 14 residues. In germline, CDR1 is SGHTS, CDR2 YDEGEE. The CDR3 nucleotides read TGTGCCAGCAGCTCCGGACAGGGTGGGGAGACCCAGTACTTC. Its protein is CASSSGQGGETQYF. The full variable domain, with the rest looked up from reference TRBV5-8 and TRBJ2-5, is EAGVTQSPTHLIKTRGQQATLRCSPISGHTSVYWYQQALGLGLQFLLWYDEGEERNRGNFPPRFSGRQFPNYSSELNVNALELEDSALYLCASSSGQGGETQYFGPGTRLLVL.

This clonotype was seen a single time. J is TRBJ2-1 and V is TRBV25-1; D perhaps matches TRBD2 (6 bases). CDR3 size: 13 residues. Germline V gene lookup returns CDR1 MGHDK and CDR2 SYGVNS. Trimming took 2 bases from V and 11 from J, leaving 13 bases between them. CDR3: CASSEASGGKQFF. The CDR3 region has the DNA TGTGCCAGCAGTGAAGCCTCCGGAGGGAAGCAGTTCTTC.

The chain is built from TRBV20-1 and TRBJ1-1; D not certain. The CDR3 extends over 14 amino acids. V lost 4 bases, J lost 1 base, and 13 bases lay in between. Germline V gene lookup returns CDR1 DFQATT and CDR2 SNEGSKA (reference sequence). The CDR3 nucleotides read TGCAGTGCTAAAAAGAGTGAGGGGAACACTGAAGCTTTCTTT. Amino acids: CSAKKSEGNTEAFF.

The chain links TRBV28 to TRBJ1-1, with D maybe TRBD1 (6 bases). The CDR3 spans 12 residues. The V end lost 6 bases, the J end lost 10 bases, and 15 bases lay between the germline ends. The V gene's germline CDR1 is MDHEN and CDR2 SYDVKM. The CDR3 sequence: CASSFKRGVAFF. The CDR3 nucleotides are TGTGCCAGCAGCTTCAAAAGGGGGGTAGCTTTCTTT.

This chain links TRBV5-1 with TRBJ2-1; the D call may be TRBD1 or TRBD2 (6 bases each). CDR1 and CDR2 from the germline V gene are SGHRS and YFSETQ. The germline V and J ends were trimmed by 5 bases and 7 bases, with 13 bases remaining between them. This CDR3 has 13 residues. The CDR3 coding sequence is TGCGCCAGCAGTGAGAGGGGGGAAAATGAGCAGTTCTTC. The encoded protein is CASSERGENEQFF.